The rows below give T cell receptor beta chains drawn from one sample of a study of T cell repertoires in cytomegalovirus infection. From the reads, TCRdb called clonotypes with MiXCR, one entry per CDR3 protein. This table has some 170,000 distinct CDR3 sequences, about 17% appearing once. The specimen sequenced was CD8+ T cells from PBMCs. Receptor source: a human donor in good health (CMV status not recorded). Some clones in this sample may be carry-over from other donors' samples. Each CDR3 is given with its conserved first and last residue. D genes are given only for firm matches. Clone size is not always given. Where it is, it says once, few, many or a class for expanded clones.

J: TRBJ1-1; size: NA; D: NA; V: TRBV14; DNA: TGTGCCAGCAGCCAAGGAATCATGAACACTGAAGCTTTCTTT; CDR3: CASSQGIMNTEAFF
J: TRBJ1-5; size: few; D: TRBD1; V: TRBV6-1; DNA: TGTGCCAGCAGACCCCGGGACAGGGGGAATCAGCCCCAGCATTTT; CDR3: CASRPRDRGNQPQHF
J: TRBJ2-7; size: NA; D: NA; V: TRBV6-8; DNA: TGTGCCAGCAGTTACGTAACAGGGTCCTACGAGCAGTACTTC; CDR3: CASSYVTGSYEQYF
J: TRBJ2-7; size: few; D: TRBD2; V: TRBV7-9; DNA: TGTGCCAGCAGCACCCGCGGGGGGAACGGCCTCTACGAGCAGTACTTC; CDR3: CASSTRGGNGLYEQYF
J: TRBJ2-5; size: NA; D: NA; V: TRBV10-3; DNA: TGTGCCACCCTAGGCAGACAAGAGACCCAGTACTTC; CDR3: CATLGRQETQYF
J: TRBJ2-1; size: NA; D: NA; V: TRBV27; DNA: TGTGCCAGCAGTTCCCAGGACATTTACAATGAGCAGTTCTTC; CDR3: CASSSQDIYNEQFF
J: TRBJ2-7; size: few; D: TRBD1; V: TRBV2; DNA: TGTGCCAGCAGTCCCGGGACAGTAGGCTCCTACGAGCAGTACTTC; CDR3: CASSPGTVGSYEQYF
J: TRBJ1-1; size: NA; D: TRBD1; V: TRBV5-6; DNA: TGTGCCAGCAGCTTTTGGACAGGGGGCTTGGACACTGAAGCTTTCTTT; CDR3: CASSFWTGGLDTEAFF
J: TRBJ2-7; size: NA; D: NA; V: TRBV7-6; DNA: TGTGCCAGCAGCCCTCAAGACATCTACGAGCAGTACTTC; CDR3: CASSPQDIYEQYF
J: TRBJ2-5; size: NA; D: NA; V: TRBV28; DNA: TGTGCCAGCAGTACGTCAGGTCAAGAGACCCAGTACTTC; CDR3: CASSTSGQETQYF
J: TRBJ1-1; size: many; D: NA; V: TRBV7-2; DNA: TGTGCCAGCACCCCCGGGACGGCGAACACTGAAGCTTTCTTT; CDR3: CASTPGTANTEAFF
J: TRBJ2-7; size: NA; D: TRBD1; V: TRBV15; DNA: TGTGCCACCAGCAGAGCAGGGACAGACTACGAGCAGTACTTC; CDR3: CATSRAGTDYEQYF
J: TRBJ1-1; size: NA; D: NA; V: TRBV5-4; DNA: TGTGCCAGCAGCTCACCCCCTGGCCAGGGGTGGGTGAACACTGAAGCTTTCTTT; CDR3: CASSSPPGQGWVNTEAFF
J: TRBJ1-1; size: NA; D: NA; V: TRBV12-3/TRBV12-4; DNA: TGTGCCAGCAGCCCCAGTGGGGGGAACACTGAAGCTTTCTTT; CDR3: CASSPSGGNTEAFF
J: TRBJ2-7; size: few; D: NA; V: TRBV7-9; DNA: TGTGCCAGCAGCCCCAATTTTGCCTTCTCCTACGAGCAGTACTTC; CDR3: CASSPNFAFSYEQYF
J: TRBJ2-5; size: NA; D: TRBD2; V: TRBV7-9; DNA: TGTGCCAGCAGTAGACTAGCGGCCCAAGAGACCCAGTACTTC; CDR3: CASSRLAAQETQYF
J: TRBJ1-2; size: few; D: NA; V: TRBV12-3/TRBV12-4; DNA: TGTGCCAGTTCTGATCCCAGGGTGGGCTACACCTTC; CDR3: CASSDPRVGYTF
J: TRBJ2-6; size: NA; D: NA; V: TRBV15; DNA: TGTGCCACCAGCGGAGGGGAAGTGGGGGTCGGGGCCAACGTCCTGACTTTC; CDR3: CATSGGEVGVGANVLTF
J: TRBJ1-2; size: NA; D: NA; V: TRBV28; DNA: TGTGCCAGCAGTTTGCGACAGGCCTCCTATGGCTACACCTTC; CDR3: CASSLRQASYGYTF
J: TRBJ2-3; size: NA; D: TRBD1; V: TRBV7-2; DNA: TGTGCCAGCAGCTTAATAGTCGCCGGGACAGGAATTCTAACAGATACGCAGTATTTT; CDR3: CASSLIVAGTGILTDTQYF
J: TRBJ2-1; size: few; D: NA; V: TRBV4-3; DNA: TGCGCCAGCGGTCAGACCCTCTACAATGAGCAGTTCTTC; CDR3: CASGQTLYNEQFF
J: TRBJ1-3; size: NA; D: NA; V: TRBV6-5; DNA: TGTGCCAGCAGCCAAGGACAGTTCCTCTCTGGAAACACCATATATTTT; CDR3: CASSQGQFLSGNTIYF
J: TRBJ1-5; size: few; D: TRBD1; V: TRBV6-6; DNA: TGTGCCAGCAGTTACCCCGGGACAGAAAATCAGCCCCAGCATTTT; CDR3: CASSYPGTENQPQHF
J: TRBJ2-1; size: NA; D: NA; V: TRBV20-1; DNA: TGCAGTGCTAGAGATCTGCCAGGGGGGGATTACAATGAGCAGTTCTTC; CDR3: CSARDLPGGDYNEQFF
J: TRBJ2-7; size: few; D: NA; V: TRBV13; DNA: TGTGCCAGCAGCTTAGACGCGGGCTCCTACGAGCAGTACTTC; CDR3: CASSLDAGSYEQYF
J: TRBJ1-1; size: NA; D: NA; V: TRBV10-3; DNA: TGTGCCATCACCGTTACAGGAGACACTGAAGCTTTCTTT; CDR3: CAITVTGDTEAFF
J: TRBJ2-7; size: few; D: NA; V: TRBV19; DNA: TGTGCCAGTAGTATTGGCGGCTACGAGCAGTACTTC; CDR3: CASSIGGYEQYF
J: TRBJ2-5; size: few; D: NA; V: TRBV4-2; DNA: TGTGCCAGCAGCCTCCGAGCAGGGGTAAAAGAGACCCAGTACTTC; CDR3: CASSLRAGVKETQYF
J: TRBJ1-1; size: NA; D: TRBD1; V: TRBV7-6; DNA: TGTGCCAGCAGCCTTCGGACAGGTCTTCCCACTGAAGCTTTCTTT; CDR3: CASSLRTGLPTEAFF
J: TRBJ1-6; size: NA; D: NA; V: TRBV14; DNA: TGTGCCAGCAGCCAAGAGAATCGGCCTTCCCTCCACTTT; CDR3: CASSQENRPSLHF
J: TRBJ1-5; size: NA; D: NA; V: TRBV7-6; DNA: TGTGCCAGCAGCCGTGCGGGGGCAGGTCAGCCCCAGCATTTT; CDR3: CASSRAGAGQPQHF
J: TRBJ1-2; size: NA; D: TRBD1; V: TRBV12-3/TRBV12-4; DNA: TGTGCCAGCAGTCCTGGGACAGGGGTAGGCTACACCTTC; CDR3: CASSPGTGVGYTF
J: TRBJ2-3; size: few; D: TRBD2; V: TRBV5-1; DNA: TGCGCCAGCAGCTCCCCACTAGCGGGGGGTAGCACAGATACGCAGTATTTT; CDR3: CASSSPLAGGSTDTQYF
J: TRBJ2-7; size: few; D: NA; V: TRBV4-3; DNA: TGCGCCAGCAGCCGGGTCAGAGGAGGCGAGCAGTACTTC; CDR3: CASSRVRGGEQYF
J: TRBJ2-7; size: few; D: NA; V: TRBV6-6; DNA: TGTGCCAGCAGTTACTCGATGCCGACATTTGAAGGCTCCTACGAGCAGTACTTC; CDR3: CASSYSMPTFEGSYEQYF
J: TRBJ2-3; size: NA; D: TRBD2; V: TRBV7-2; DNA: TGTGCCAGCAGCAAATTAGCGGGGGGGGTCGCAGATACGCAGTATTTT; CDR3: CASSKLAGGVADTQYF
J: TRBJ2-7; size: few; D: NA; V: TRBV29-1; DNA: TGCAGCGTTGAATGGGACACACCATACGAGCAGTACTTC; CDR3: CSVEWDTPYEQYF
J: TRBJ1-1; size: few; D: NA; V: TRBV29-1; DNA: TGCAGCGTTTATGGGCAGAACACTGAAGCTTTCTTT; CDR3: CSVYGQNTEAFF
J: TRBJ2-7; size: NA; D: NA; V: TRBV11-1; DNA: TGTGCCAGCAGCTTAGCACGTCCGGGGAACGAGCAGTACTTC; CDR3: CASSLARPGNEQYF